These 7 T cell receptor beta chains originate from one sample sequenced in a study of blood T cell repertoires in COVID-19. The table came from immunoSEQ multiplex PCR; TCRdb's copy has only in-frame clones and leaves some out. Among a few hundred thousand clones listed, nearly 90% were seen once. The source material was peripheral blood. The receptors originated from a woman between 18 and 30 years old who had recovered from COVID-19.

This clone appeared once. The chain employs TRBV7-2 and TRBJ2-1; 7 nucleotides match TRBD2. The germline gives CDR1 SGHTA, CDR2 FQGNSA. The ends lost 5 bases at V and 8 bases at J; junction bases unmatched: 9. The CDR3 loop spans 14 amino acids. The CDR3, as DNA: TGTGCCAGCAGCGAATGGACTAGAGTCGATGAGCAGTTCTTC. Translation gives CASSEWTRVDEQFF.

The chain links TRBV7-8 to TRBJ1-2, with a tentative D call TRBD1 (5 bases). CDR3 length: 14 amino acids. V gave up 5 bases and J gave up 3 bases, with 13 bases separating them. Looked up from germline, CDR1 is SGHVS and CDR2 is FQNEAQ. The CDR3 sequence is CASSETSGDYGYTF. DNA for the CDR3: TGTGCCAGCAGCGAGACTTCGGGGGACTATGGCTACACCTTC.

The V gene is TRBV29-1, the J gene TRBJ2-5; TRBD2 matches at 10 bases. V lost 5 bases to trimming and J lost 4 bases; unmatched junction nucleotides: 10. The CDR3 sequence is 15 residues long. From germline, CDR1 is SQVTM and CDR2 ANQGSEA. The CDR3 protein is CSVRVELAGPETQYF. The CDR3 DNA reads TGCAGCGTTAGGGTGGAACTAGCGGGACCAGAGACCCAGTACTTC. The full variable domain, rest sourced from reference TRBV29-1 and TRBJ2-5, is SAVISQKPSRDICQRGTSLTIQCQVDSQVTMMFWYRQQPGQSLTLIATANQGSEATYESGFVIDKFPISRPNLTFSTLTVSNMSPEDSSIYLCSVRVELAGPETQYFGPGTRLLVL.

CDR3 amino acids: CATSDSGLEETQYF. The DNA for the CDR3 is TGTGCCACCAGTGATTCTGGACTAGAGGAGACCCAGTACTTC. The chain links TRBV24-1 to TRBJ2-5; 7 bases line up with TRBD2. With 2 bases clipped from V and 5 bases from J, the junction kept 4 bases outside the gene matches. This CDR3 region has 14 residues. Germline assignment: CDR1 KGHDR and CDR2 SFDVKD.

V is TRBV4-1 and J is TRBJ2-3; no reliable D call. CDR3 length equals 15 residues. V dropped 2 bases and J dropped 0 bases, with 9 bases sitting between them. Per germline, CDR1 MGHRA and CDR2 YSYEKL. The CDR3 nucleotides are TGCGCCAGCAGCCAATTTGACTGGAGCACAGATACGCAGTATTTT. It codes for CASSQFDWSTDTQYF.

The gene calls are TRBV28 and TRBJ1-1; D not resolved. The germline gives CDR1 MDHEN, CDR2 SYDVKM. CDR3 size: 13 residues. V was shortened by 3 bases and J by 4 bases, with 9 bases between the two germline ends. The CDR3 bases are TGTGCCAGCAGTTTCCTACTGAGCACTGAAGCTTTCTTT. It encodes CASSFLLSTEAFF.

The V call is TRBV19, the J call TRBJ1-1; D is undetermined. This CDR3 has 11 residues. The V and J ends lost 9 bases and 7 bases respectively, with 12 bases between them. Germline CDR1 and CDR2: LNHDA and SQIVND (reference sequence). CDR3 in amino acids: CARKSEGEAFF. CDR3 coding DNA: TGTGCCAGGAAGTCCGAGGGTGAAGCTTTCTTT.